The 22 T cell receptor beta chains reported below all come from one sample, sequenced in a study of CD8 T cells in ankylosing spondylitis. MiXCR was run by TCRdb on the 5' RACE reads, yielding one entry per CDR3 protein. In the table there are 250,000 or so distinct CDR3 sequences, 15% to 20% of which are singletons. The sequenced material came from blood, either unsorted or a sorted T cell fraction (not recorded which). The receptors derive from a male donor with ankylosing spondylitis or in good health (not recorded which).

CDR3 nucleotide sequence: TGTGCCATCACGGACAGGGGGCCCTACAATGAGCAGTTCTTC. Translated, it gives CAITDRGPYNEQFF. The rearrangement links TRBV10-3 to TRBJ2-1; 11 positions agree with TRBD1. J lost 2 bases, V lost 7 bases, and 1 base had no gene match. This CDR3 spans 14 amino acids. CDR1 is ENHRY and CDR2 is SYGVKD in the germline V gene.

The chain recombines TRBV14 with TRBJ2-7; D perhaps matches TRBD2 (6 bases). Looked up from germline, CDR1 is SGHDN and CDR2 is FVKESK. Trimming pared 2 bases from V and 4 bases from J, leaving 18 bases between. The CDR3 contains 16 residues. CDR3 in amino acids: CASSQTGTGGSYEQYF. The CDR3 DNA is TGTGCCAGCAGCCAAACCGGGACTGGAGGTTCATACGAGCAGTACTTC.

V and J are TRBV7-9 and TRBJ2-1; D uncertain. This CDR3 contains 15 residues. V lost 5 bases and J lost 9, with 20 bases in between. Germline V gives CDR1 SEHNR, CDR2 FQNEAQ (reference sequence). CDR3: CASSQLGVGRFEQFF. The CDR3 DNA reads as TGTGCCAGCAGCCAGTTGGGCGTCGGGCGTTTTGAGCAGTTCTTC.

The chain uses TRBV12-3 or TRBV12-4 and TRBJ2-1; D ambiguous. V lost 7 bases to trimming and J lost 6 bases, with 16 bases between them. The CDR3 runs to 14 residues. The CDR3 nucleotides are TGTGCCAGCACGGAGACTCAGGAGCTCAATGAGCAGTTCTTC. Translating gives CASTETQELNEQFF.

There are a few counts of this clonotype. The gene calls are TRBV10-3 and TRBJ2-7; D is undetermined. The CDR3 contains 12 residues. From germline, CDR1 is ENHRY and CDR2 SYGVKD. Trimming removed 8 bases at V and 5 bases at J, with 13 bases between. The CDR3 region has the DNA TGTGCCATCGGAGCACCGGGCAACGAGCAGTACTTC. Protein: CAIGAPGNEQYF.

This clonotype showed up just a few times. This chain links TRBV4-1 with TRBJ2-1; no clear D. The CDR3 is 16 residues long. Germline V lookup: CDR1 MGHRA, CDR2 YSYEKL. V lost 6 bases and J 1 base, leaving 16 bases between the germline ends. CDR3 sequence reads: CASSSMGRQSYNEQFF. CDR3 in DNA: TGCGCCAGCAGTTCTATGGGCCGCCAATCCTACAATGAGCAGTTCTTC.

This clonotype occurred once. The chain recombines TRBV11-2 with TRBJ2-2; 8 bases map to TRBD2. This CDR3 region has 16 residues. CDR1 SGHAT and CDR2 FQNNGV come from the germline V gene. V trimming: 5 bases; J trimming: 8 bases; junction bases outside the gene matches: 13. CDR3 region: CASSPGSSGSGGELFF. The CDR3 DNA reads TGTGCCAGCAGCCCCGGATCGAGCGGGAGCGGAGGGGAGCTGTTTTTT.

The chain couples TRBV6-1 to TRBJ1-5; D not certain. V lost 2 bases and J 1 base, leaving 9 bases between the germline ends. Germline V gene data show CDR1 as MNHNS and CDR2 as SASEGT. The CDR3 spans 15 residues. The CDR3 protein is CASSEPAVSNQPQHF. The CDR3, as DNA: TGTGCCAGCAGTGAACCCGCGGTAAGCAATCAGCCCCAGCATTTT.

This clonotype has just a few counts. This sequence joins TRBV20-1 and TRBJ2-3; maybe TRBD2 (6 bases). This CDR3 is 12 amino acids long. Looked up from germline, CDR1 is DFQATT and CDR2 is SNEGSKA (reference sequence). The germline V and J ends were trimmed by 6 bases and 3 bases, with 10 bases remaining between them. The DNA for the CDR3 is TGCAGTGCCACGGGGGAAACAGATACGCAGTATTTT. It translates to CSATGETDTQYF.

The chain has TRBV4-1 and TRBJ2-3; D tentatively fits TRBD1 or TRBD2 (5 bases each). Trimming left V 1 base short and J 2 bases short, with 19 bases between. Germline V gene data show CDR1 as MGHRA and CDR2 as YSYEKL. This CDR3 region has 18 residues. In nucleotides, the CDR3 is TGCGCCAGCAGCCAAGCCGTCGTGGTGGGGGAAGTCACAGATACGCAGTATTTT. It is translated as CASSQAVVVGEVTDTQYF.

There are a few counts of this clonotype. The CDR3 region has the DNA TGTGCCAGCAGCCAAGAAGTAGGGCAGGGAGAAGAGACCCAGTACTTC. Translation gives CASSQEVGQGEETQYF. V is TRBV4-2 and J is TRBJ2-5; perhaps D is TRBD1 or TRBD2 (5 bases each). The V gene lost 0 bases and the J gene lost 3 bases, with 14 bases spanning the gap. This CDR3 is 16 amino acids long. Germline loops: CDR1 LGHNA, CDR2 YNFKEQ.

Only a few counts were recorded for this clonotype. The chain recombines TRBV20-1 with TRBJ2-7; TRBD1 matches 8 bases. Trimming took 0 bases from V and 1 from J; bases not matched to a gene: 5. The V gene's germline CDR1 is DFQATT and CDR2 SNEGSKA (reference sequence). The CDR3 consists of 15 residues. CDR3 sequence: CSARDSWTGSYEQYF. DNA of the CDR3: TGCAGTGCTAGAGATTCCTGGACAGGGTCCTACGAGCAGTACTTC.

This chain uses TRBV21-1 with TRBJ2-5; the table's D call TRBD2 went unverified against the DNA. TRBV21-1 is shown as a pseudogene. The CDR3 extends over 16 amino acids. CDR3 DNA sequence: TGTGCCAGCAGCAAAGAGGGATGGCCAACCGAAGAGACCCAGTACTTC. It is translated as CASSKEGWPTEETQYF.

The chain combines TRBV7-2 with TRBJ2-3, with 14 bases lining up with TRBD2. Trimming removed 8 bases from V and 4 bases from J; junction bases left unmatched: 5. The CDR3 length is 15 residues. The germline CDR1 and CDR2 sequences are SGHTA and FQGNSA. This chain's CDR3 is CASRRLAGGADTQYF. The CDR3 bases are TGTGCCAGCCGCCGACTAGCGGGAGGGGCAGATACGCAGTATTTT.

The chain recombines TRBV4-3 with TRBJ2-1; TRBD1 matches at 10 bases. The CDR3 length is 20 residues. CDR1 is LGHNA, CDR2 YSLEER, per germline. V dropped 0 bases and J dropped 3; count of bases not matched to a gene: 14. In nucleotides, the CDR3 is TGCGCCAGCAGCCAAGATCTCGGGGTGGGACAGGGGCGACTCTACAATGAGCAGTTCTTC. This translates into CASSQDLGVGQGRLYNEQFF.

This clonotype occurred a few times. The rearrangement links TRBV20-1 to TRBJ2-1, with D perhaps matching TRBD1 (5 bases). Germline-derived CDR1 and CDR2 are DFQATT and SNEGSKA (reference sequence). CDR3 length: 14 amino acids. The ends were cut back, 3 bases at V and 6 bases at J, with 15 bases in the middle. The CDR3 coding sequence is TGCAGTGCTAGTTCACAGGATCTAATCAATGAGCAGTTCTTC. It encodes CSASSQDLINEQFF.

The chain has TRBV11-2 and TRBJ2-2; maybe TRBD2 (6 bases). The ends were cut back, 11 bases at V and 13 bases at J, with 20 bases in the middle. CDR3 length: 12 amino acids. Germline assignment: CDR1 SGHAT and CDR2 FQNNGV. The CDR3: CAGTAIVAALFF. In DNA, the CDR3 is TGTGCCGGGACGGCGATCGTAGCGGCGCTGTTTTTT.

The V and J genes are TRBV12-3 or TRBV12-4 and TRBJ2-7, with D tentatively TRBD2 (5 bases). The germline V and J ends were trimmed by 3 bases and 3 bases, with 12 bases remaining between them. There are 14 residues in the CDR3. Here the CDR3 reads CASSFSDGGYEQYF. In DNA form, the CDR3 reads TGTGCCAGCAGTTTTTCGGACGGAGGCTACGAGCAGTACTTC.

The J gene is TRBJ1-6, the V gene TRBV11-2; D might be TRBD1 (5 bases). Germline lookup yields CDR1 SGHAT and CDR2 FQNNGV. The CDR3 consists of 15 residues. Trimming cost V 1 base and J 7 bases, with 11 bases left between them. The CDR3 region is CASSLVPGTNSPLHF. CDR3 in DNA: TGTGCCAGCAGCTTAGTGCCAGGGACCAATTCACCCCTCCACTTT.

This chain connects TRBV29-1 to TRBJ2-7; 10 bases agree with TRBD1. Germline V gives CDR1 SQVTM, CDR2 ANQGSEA. The CDR3 covers 16 residues. Trimming cost V 1 base and J 2 bases; bases outside gene matches: 8. The CDR3 spells CSVEGALGTGAYEQYF. The CDR3 coding sequence is TGCAGCGTTGAAGGGGCCCTCGGGACAGGGGCCTACGAGCAGTACTTC.

In its sample, this clonotype was seen a few times. The chain joins TRBV10-2 to TRBJ2-1, with D unresolved. V was shortened by 10 bases and J by 0 bases, with 13 bases between the two germline ends. This CDR3 has 14 residues. Germline loops: CDR1 WSHSY, CDR2 SAAADI. CDR3 in amino acids: CATETRSSYNEQFF. CDR3 bases: TGCGCCACCGAGACACGGAGCTCCTACAATGAGCAGTTCTTC.

The chain couples TRBV29-1 to TRBJ2-1; weak D call: TRBD2 (5 bases). The V end was cut by 2 bases, the J end by 4 bases, with 21 bases between. The CDR3 has 17 amino acids. Germline lookup yields CDR1 SQVTM and CDR2 ANQGSEA. The CDR3 sequence: CSVELVRASRFYNEQFF. The CDR3, as DNA: TGCAGCGTTGAACTTGTGAGGGCTAGCCGTTTTTACAATGAGCAGTTCTTC.